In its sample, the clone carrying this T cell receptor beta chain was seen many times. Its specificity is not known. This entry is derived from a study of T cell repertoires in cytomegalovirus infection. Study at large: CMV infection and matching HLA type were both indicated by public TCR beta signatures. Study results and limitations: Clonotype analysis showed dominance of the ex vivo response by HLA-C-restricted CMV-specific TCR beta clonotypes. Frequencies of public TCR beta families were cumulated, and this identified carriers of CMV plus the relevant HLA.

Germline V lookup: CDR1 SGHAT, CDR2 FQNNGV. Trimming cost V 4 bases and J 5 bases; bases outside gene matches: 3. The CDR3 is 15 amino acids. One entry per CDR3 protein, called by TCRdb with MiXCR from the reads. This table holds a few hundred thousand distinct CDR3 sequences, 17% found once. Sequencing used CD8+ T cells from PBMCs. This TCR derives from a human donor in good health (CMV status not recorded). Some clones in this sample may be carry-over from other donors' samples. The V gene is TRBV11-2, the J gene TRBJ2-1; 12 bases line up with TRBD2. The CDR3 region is CASSSPSGGDNEQFF. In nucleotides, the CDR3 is TGTGCCAGCAGCTCACCTAGCGGGGGGGACAATGAGCAGTTCTTC.